This section outlines one T cell receptor beta chain sequence together with its context. Its antigen is not identified. These data come from a study of Ad26.COV2.S vaccination and SARS-CoV-2 variants. Study results and limitations: Researchers cautioned that TCR breadth and depth analyses may have underestimated total T cell responses.

Specified treatment: around 19 received Ad26.COV2.S at low or high dose, single or two shots; 5 received placebo; per-sample allocation not given. Day 63 after the first vaccine or placebo injection was the time point for sampling. A Boston adult aged 18-55 years was the donor. Sequencing used immunoSEQ multiplex PCR; TCRdb keeps in-frame clones, though not all of them. The sample lists over 450,000 clones; 80% to 90% were seen once. The germline V and J ends were trimmed by 3 bases and 4 bases, with 9 bases remaining between them. Germline assignment: CDR1 MDHEN and CDR2 SYDVKM. The CDR3 is 13 residues long.

This receptor was obtained from a person aged 18-60 years who received the Ad26.COV2.S COVID-19 vaccine or a placebo. The specimen comprised peripheral blood, sampled in a trial of Ad26.COV2.S vaccine versus placebo. The chain has TRBV28 and TRBJ2-5; no clear D gene. The CDR3 coding sequence is TGTGCCAGCAGTTTGAAATACCCAGAGACCCAGTACTTC. Its protein product is CASSLKYPETQYF.